The TCR beta chain under discussion was sequenced for a study of T cells after yellow fever vaccination. Study-wide results and limits: The secondary response showed a weaker magnitude and a faster peak, day 5 versus 15. Detected again after the booster were most primary-vaccination clones, at almost 97% CD4 and 88% CD8. FACS-sorted repertoires might harbor abundant contaminating clonotypes from the bulk population.

There are a few counts of this clonotype. The antigen remains undetermined. A process of 5'RACE template switching, which added a universal primer site and UMIs, was used to make TCR cDNA. TCRdb processed the 5' RACE reads anew with MiXCR; each CDR3 protein has one entry. This sample has approximately 510,000 distinct CDR3 sequences, with roughly 22% found just once. The V gene lost 4 bases and the J gene lost 1 base, with 5 bases spanning the gap. The CDR3 consists of 13 residues. Germline lookup yields CDR1 LNHDA and CDR2 SQIVND (reference sequence). Sequenced material: PBMCs, taken approximately 20 days after the first yellow fever vaccination. The J gene is TRBJ2-1, the V gene TRBV19, with a weak D call TRBD2 (5 bases). The sequence was collected from a man between 18 and 29 years old who received the YFV17D yellow fever vaccine. CDR3 sequence: CASSTGSYNEQFF. CDR3 DNA: TGTGCCAGTAGTACGGGGTCCTACAATGAGCAGTTCTTC.